This paragraph covers one T cell receptor beta chain sequence. TCR beta CDR3 sequences were amplified from RNA transcripts. First-round RT-PCR of the TCR CDR3 relied on the HTBI primer set. TCRdb passed the multiplex PCR reads through MiXCR, listing each CDR3 protein once. The sample lists some 650,000 distinct CDR3 sequences, more than 15% occurring once. The data derive from a study of T cells in Graves' hyperthyroidism and ophthalmopathy. V gave up 5 bases and J gave up 0 bases; unmatched junction bases: 7. The germline V gene encodes CDR1 DFQATT and CDR2 SNEGSKA (reference sequence). The length of the CDR3 is 15 residues.

This clonotype was sampled from a woman aged 40 to 50 with Graves' ophthalmopathy. Material for sequencing was blood. The chain has TRBV20-1 and TRBJ2-3, with TRBD1 matching 8 bases. The DNA of the CDR3 is TGCAGTGCTCACGACAGGGGAACTAGCACAGATACGCAGTATTTT. Translating gives CSAHDRGTSTDTQYF.